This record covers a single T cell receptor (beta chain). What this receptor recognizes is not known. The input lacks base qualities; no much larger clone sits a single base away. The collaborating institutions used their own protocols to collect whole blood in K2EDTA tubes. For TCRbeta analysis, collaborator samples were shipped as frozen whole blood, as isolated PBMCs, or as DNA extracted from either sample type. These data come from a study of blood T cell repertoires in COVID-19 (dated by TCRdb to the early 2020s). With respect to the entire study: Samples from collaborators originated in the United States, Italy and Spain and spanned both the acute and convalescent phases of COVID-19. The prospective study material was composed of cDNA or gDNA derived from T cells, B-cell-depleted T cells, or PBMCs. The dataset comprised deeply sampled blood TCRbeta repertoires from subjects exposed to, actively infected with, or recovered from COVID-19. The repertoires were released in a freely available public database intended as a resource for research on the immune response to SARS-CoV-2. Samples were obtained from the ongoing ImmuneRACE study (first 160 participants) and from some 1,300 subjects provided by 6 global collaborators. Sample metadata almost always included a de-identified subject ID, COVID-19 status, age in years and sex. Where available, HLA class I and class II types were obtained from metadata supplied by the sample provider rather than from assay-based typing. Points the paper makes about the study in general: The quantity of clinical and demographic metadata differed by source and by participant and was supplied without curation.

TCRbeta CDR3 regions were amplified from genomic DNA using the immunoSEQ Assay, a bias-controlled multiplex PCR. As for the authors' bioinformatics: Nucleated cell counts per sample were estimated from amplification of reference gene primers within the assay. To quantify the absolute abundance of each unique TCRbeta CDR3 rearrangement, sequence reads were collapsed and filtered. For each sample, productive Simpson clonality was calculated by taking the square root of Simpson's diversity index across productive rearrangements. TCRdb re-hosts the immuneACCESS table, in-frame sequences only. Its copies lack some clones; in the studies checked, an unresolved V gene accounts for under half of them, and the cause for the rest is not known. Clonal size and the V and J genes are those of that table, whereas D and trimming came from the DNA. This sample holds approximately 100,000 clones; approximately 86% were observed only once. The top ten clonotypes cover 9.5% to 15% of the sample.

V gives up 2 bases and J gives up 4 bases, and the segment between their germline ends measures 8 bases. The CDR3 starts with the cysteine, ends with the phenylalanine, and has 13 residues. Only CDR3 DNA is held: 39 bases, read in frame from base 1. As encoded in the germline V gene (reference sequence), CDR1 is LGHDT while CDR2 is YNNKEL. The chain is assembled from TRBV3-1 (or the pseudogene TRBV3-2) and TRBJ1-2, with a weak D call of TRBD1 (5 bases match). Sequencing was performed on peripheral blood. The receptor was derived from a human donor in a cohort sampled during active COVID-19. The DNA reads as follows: TGTGCCAGCAGCCAACCGGGACTCTATGGCTACACCTTC. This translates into CASSQPGLYGYTF.